The 28 T cell receptor beta chains reported below all come from one sample, sequenced in a study of T cell responses to AZD1222 COVID-19 vaccine. Repertoires were generated with immunoSEQ multiplex PCR, while TCRdb's copy carries only in-frame clones and drops some. The table includes 110,000 to 150,000 clones, approximately 93% detected once. The sample in question was peripheral blood, obtained on day 0 of AZD1222 vaccination. Receptors were obtained from an adult in good health.

The chain links TRBV5-4 to TRBJ1-1; D gene unclear. V was clipped by 2 bases and J by 1 base, with 6 bases between them. The CDR3 totals 13 residues. Germline V gives CDR1 SGHNT, CDR2 YYREEE (reference sequence). In DNA form, the CDR3 reads TGTGCCAGCAGCTTCCCTCGGAACACTGAAGCTTTCTTT. Its protein product is CASSFPRNTEAFF.

V gene TRBV7-2 combines with J gene TRBJ2-7, with 12 bases identical to TRBD2. CDR3 size: 15 residues. V trimming: 2 bases; J trimming: 2 bases; junction bases outside the gene matches: 1. Germline loops: CDR1 SGHTA, CDR2 FQGNSA. The CDR3 bases are TGTGCCAGCAGCTTAAGACTAGCGGGAGCCTACGAGCAGTACTTC. It is translated as CASSLRLAGAYEQYF.

The J gene is TRBJ1-5, the V gene TRBV19; tentatively, D is TRBD1 (5 bases). Looked up from germline, CDR1 is LNHDA and CDR2 is SQIVND (reference sequence). There are 13 residues in the CDR3. The V and J ends lost 5 bases and 4 bases respectively, with 9 bases between them. The CDR3 bases are TGTGCCAGTAGTCCGGGACTTAATCAGCCCCAGCATTTT. Amino acid sequence: CASSPGLNQPQHF.

This chain uses TRBV27 with TRBJ1-6; D possibly corresponds to TRBD1 (6 bases). CDR1 MNHEY and CDR2 SMNVEV come from the germline V gene (reference sequence). The V end lost 5 bases, the J end lost 4 bases, and 12 bases lay between the germline ends. The CDR3 is made up of 15 amino acids. CDR3 DNA sequence: TGTGCCAGCAGTATAGGGGGGCTATATAATTCACCCCTCCACTTT. Its translation: CASSIGGLYNSPLHF.

The V and J genes are TRBV2 and TRBJ2-3; D might be TRBD1 (5 bases). Germline V lookup: CDR1 SNHLY, CDR2 FYNNEI. The CDR3 loop spans 13 amino acids. With 10 bases removed from V and 2 bases from J, the gap between germline ends came to 13 bases. The CDR3: CATGRQLTDTQYF. DNA for the CDR3: TGTGCCACAGGGCGGCAGCTCACAGATACGCAGTATTTT.

The chain is built from TRBV11-2 and TRBJ2-7; possibly TRBD2 for D (5 bases). The CDR3 has 14 amino acids. Germline V lookup: CDR1 SGHAT, CDR2 FQNNGV. Trimming removed 5 bases from V and 0 bases from J, with 11 bases in between. The CDR3 DNA reads TGTGCCAGCAGCATAGGAGGCAGCTCCTACGAGCAGTACTTC. Encoded protein: CASSIGGSSYEQYF. Using reference TRBV11-2 and TRBJ2-7 for the parts outside the CDR3, the full variable domain is EAGVAQSPRYKIIEKRQSVAFWCNPISGHATLYWYQQILGQGPKLLIQFQNNGVVDDSQLPKDRFSAERLKGVDSTLKIQPAKLEDSAVYLCASSIGGSSYEQYFGPGTRLTVT.

The chain is built from TRBV7-9 and TRBJ1-3; D remains ambiguous. CDR1 and CDR2 from the germline V gene are SEHNR and FQNEAQ (reference sequence). Trimming stripped 4 bases from V and 2 bases from J, with 6 bases between. CDR3 length: 13 amino acids. The CDR3 DNA is TGTGCCAGCAGCTCAATACCTGGAAACACCATATATTTT. Translating gives CASSSIPGNTIYF.

The V call is TRBV5-4, the J call TRBJ1-6, with 8 bases that match TRBD1. Germline V gene data show CDR1 as SGHNT and CDR2 as YYREEE (reference sequence). The CDR3 covers 12 residues. The V gene end was trimmed by 3 bases and the J gene end by 10 bases; junction bases not matched to a gene: 0. The CDR3 nucleotides read TGTGCCAGCAGCTCAGGGGGCTCACCCCTCCACTTT. This gives the protein CASSSGGSPLHF.

This sequence joins TRBV6-1 and TRBJ1-5, with D maybe TRBD1 (6 bases). Germline V gene data show CDR1 as MNHNS and CDR2 as SASEGT. The CDR3 runs to 16 residues. Trimming removed 2 bases at V and 1 base at J, with 12 bases between. The CDR3 DNA sequence: TGTGCCAGCAGTGAACTTGGGACACAGAGCAATCAGCCCCAGCATTTT. This encodes CASSELGTQSNQPQHF.

J is TRBJ2-6 and V is TRBV2, with unresolved D. The CDR3 length is 14 residues. The V gene's germline CDR1 is SNHLY and CDR2 FYNNEI. Trimming took off 3 bases at V and 4 bases at J, with 7 bases between the two ends. For the CDR3, the DNA is TGTGCCAGCAGTGAGGATCCCGGGGCCAACGTCCTGACTTTC. Translation: CASSEDPGANVLTF.

This rearrangement joins TRBV19 to TRBJ1-5; 7 bases agree with TRBD1. The CDR3 consists of 15 residues. CDR1 is LNHDA and CDR2 is SQIVND in the germline V gene (reference sequence). J lost 7 bases, V lost 4 bases, and 10 bases had no gene match. CDR3 in amino acids: CASSTDRDSGQPQHF. CDR3 DNA: TGTGCCAGTAGTACCGACAGGGACTCAGGCCAGCCCCAGCATTTT.

The chain carries TRBV5-1 and TRBJ1-4; 8 nucleotides match TRBD1. The V segment lost 7 bases and the J segment 8 bases; nucleotides outside the gene matches: 13. CDR3 length: 15 amino acids. The V gene's germline CDR1 is SGHRS and CDR2 YFSETQ. Here the CDR3 reads CASAEGTGPTEKLFF. As DNA, the CDR3 is TGCGCCAGCGCAGAAGGGACAGGACCAACCGAAAAACTGTTTTTT.

V and J are TRBV27 and TRBJ2-7, with unresolved D. Germline V gene sequence: CDR1 MNHEY, CDR2 SMNVEV (reference sequence). The CDR3 length is 13 residues. V was cut by 1 base and J by 1 base, with 5 bases left in between. The CDR3 here is CASSLWGSYEQYF. The CDR3 nucleotides are TGTGCCAGCAGTTTATGGGGTTCCTACGAGCAGTACTTC.

The V gene is TRBV2, the J gene TRBJ2-2; the D gene is possibly TRBD2 (6 bases). V was shortened by 5 bases and J by 7 bases, with 17 bases between the two germline ends. The length of the CDR3 is 15 residues. Germline-derived CDR1 and CDR2 are SNHLY and FYNNEI. The CDR3 nucleotides are TGTGCCAGCAGTTTCGACGGCCTCGGGAGCGGGGAGCTGTTTTTT. It codes for CASSFDGLGSGELFF.

V and J are TRBV5-1 and TRBJ1-1; maybe TRBD1 (5 bases). Trimming removed 4 bases from V and 1 base from J, with 8 bases in between. Germline CDR1 reads SGHRS; CDR2 reads YFSETQ. The CDR3 consists of 13 residues. CDR3 bases: TGCGCCAGCAGCAGGGGATCGAACACTGAAGCTTTCTTT. Translation: CASSRGSNTEAFF.

The chain recombines TRBV5-1 with TRBJ2-5; D might be TRBD1 or TRBD2, each matching 5 bases. The length of the CDR3 is 16 residues. The V gene's germline CDR1 is SGHRS and CDR2 YFSETQ. The V end was cut by 4 bases, the J end by 2 bases, with 18 bases between. CDR3 loop: CASSPGTWLRQETQYF. CDR3 nucleotide sequence: TGCGCCAGCAGCCCCGGGACGTGGCTTAGACAAGAGACCCAGTACTTC.

This chain connects TRBV30 to TRBJ1-2; D is undetermined. V dropped 0 bases and J dropped 2 bases, with 10 bases sitting between them. The CDR3 spans 14 residues. Germline V gene lookup returns CDR1 GTSNPN and CDR2 SVGIG (reference sequence). The CDR3 reads CAWSVSSMNYGYTF. The CDR3 nucleotides read TGTGCCTGGAGTGTATCGTCCATGAACTATGGCTACACCTTC.

The rearrangement uses TRBV9 and TRBJ1-2, with TRBD1 as a possible D gene (6 bases). The germline CDR1 and CDR2 sequences are SGDLS and YYNGEE. The CDR3 is made up of 14 amino acids. Trimming removed 2 bases at V and 14 bases at J, with 22 bases between. The CDR3 protein is CASSVGGGQTSFTF. The CDR3 coding sequence is TGTGCCAGCAGCGTCGGAGGAGGACAGACCTCCTTTACCTTC.

This rearrangement joins TRBV30 to TRBJ1-1; D is perhaps TRBD1 (6 bases). CDR3 length equals 14 residues. Germline CDR1 GTSNPN, CDR2 SVGIG (reference sequence). V lost 0 bases, J lost 4 bases, and 12 bases lay in between. The CDR3 DNA is TGTGCCTGGAGTGTATATTCAGGGGCCACTGAAGCTTTCTTT. Translation: CAWSVYSGATEAFF.

The chain joins TRBV11-3 to TRBJ1-1; a weak D match, TRBD1 (6 bases). Germline CDR1 and CDR2: SGHNT and YENEEA. The CDR3 totals 13 residues. The V gene lost 5 bases and the J gene lost 4 bases, with 11 bases spanning the gap. This CDR3 is CASSQLRGTEAFF. The CDR3, as DNA: TGTGCCAGCAGCCAACTCAGGGGCACTGAAGCTTTCTTT.

The rearrangement joins TRBV4-1 to TRBJ1-5, with D maybe TRBD1 (6 bases). This CDR3 comprises 17 residues. V was pared by 4 bases and J by 4 bases, with 20 bases between. Germline CDR1 and CDR2: MGHRA and YSYEKL. The DNA of the CDR3 is TGCGCCAGCAGCCCCGGGACACCCCGGGCTAATAATCAGCCCCAGCATTTT. Its protein product is CASSPGTPRANNQPQHF.

This clone was picked up a small number of times. CDR3 nucleotide sequence: TGTGCAAGTCGCCCAACCGGGACTAGCGGGAGTAATGAGCAGTTCTTC. It yields the protein CASRPTGTSGSNEQFF. This chain links TRBV12-2 with TRBJ2-1; the DNA was not used to check the table's D call, TRBD2. TRBV12-2 is classified as a pseudogene. CDR3 size: 16 residues.

CDR3 sequence (DNA): TGTGCCACCAGCAGAGATCGGCAGGGGTACTCACCCCTCCACTTT. It specifies CATSRDRQGYSPLHF. The chain combines TRBV15 with TRBJ1-6, with D perhaps matching TRBD1 (6 bases). This CDR3 is 15 amino acids long. Between the trimmed V and J ends, which lost 0 bases and 10 bases, there was a span of 13 bases. The germline CDR1 and CDR2 sequences are LNHNV and YYDKDF (reference sequence).

V gene TRBV4-1 combines with J gene TRBJ1-2; 11 positions match TRBD1. CDR1 is MGHRA, CDR2 YSYEKL, per germline. V shed 3 bases and J 7 bases; nucleotides not matched to a gene: 4. The CDR3 contains 14 residues. In DNA, the CDR3 is TGCGCCAGCAGCCATTGGACAGGGGGCCTTGGCTACACCTTC. It encodes CASSHWTGGLGYTF.

This chain links TRBV27 with TRBJ1-2, with TRBD1 identical over 9 bases. The germline V gene has CDR1 MNHEY and CDR2 SMNVEV (reference sequence). CDR3 length equals 15 residues. The ends lost 4 bases at V and 1 base at J; junction bases unmatched: 4. The CDR3 region has the DNA TGTGCCAGCAGTTCACGACAGGGGGATAACTATGGCTACACCTTC. Amino acid sequence: CASSSRQGDNYGYTF.

V usage is TRBV2 and J usage is TRBJ2-7, with unresolved D. V shed 1 base and J shed 2 bases, with 9 bases lying between them. Looked up from germline, CDR1 is SNHLY and CDR2 is FYNNEI. This CDR3 has 14 residues. Here the CDR3 DNA reads TGTGCCAGCAGTGAAGGTCTAGTAGCCTACGAGCAGTACTTC. Amino acids: CASSEGLVAYEQYF.

This chain connects TRBV3-1 (or the pseudogene TRBV3-2) to TRBJ2-3, with D hard to call. The CDR3 covers 14 residues. The V end was cut by 3 bases, the J end by 1 base, with 8 bases between. Germline V lookup: CDR1 LGHDT, CDR2 YNNKEL (reference sequence). Here the CDR3 reads CASSQNPGTDTQYF. DNA of the CDR3: TGTGCCAGCAGCCAGAATCCGGGCACAGATACGCAGTATTTT.

The chain carries TRBV19 and TRBJ1-1; 7 bases map to TRBD1. The length of the CDR3 is 14 residues. The ends lost 5 bases at V and 1 base at J; junction bases unmatched: 4. Germline CDR1 reads LNHDA; CDR2 reads SQIVND (reference sequence). The CDR3: CASSAGGENTEAFF. As DNA, the CDR3 is TGTGCCAGTAGTGCAGGGGGTGAGAACACTGAAGCTTTCTTT.